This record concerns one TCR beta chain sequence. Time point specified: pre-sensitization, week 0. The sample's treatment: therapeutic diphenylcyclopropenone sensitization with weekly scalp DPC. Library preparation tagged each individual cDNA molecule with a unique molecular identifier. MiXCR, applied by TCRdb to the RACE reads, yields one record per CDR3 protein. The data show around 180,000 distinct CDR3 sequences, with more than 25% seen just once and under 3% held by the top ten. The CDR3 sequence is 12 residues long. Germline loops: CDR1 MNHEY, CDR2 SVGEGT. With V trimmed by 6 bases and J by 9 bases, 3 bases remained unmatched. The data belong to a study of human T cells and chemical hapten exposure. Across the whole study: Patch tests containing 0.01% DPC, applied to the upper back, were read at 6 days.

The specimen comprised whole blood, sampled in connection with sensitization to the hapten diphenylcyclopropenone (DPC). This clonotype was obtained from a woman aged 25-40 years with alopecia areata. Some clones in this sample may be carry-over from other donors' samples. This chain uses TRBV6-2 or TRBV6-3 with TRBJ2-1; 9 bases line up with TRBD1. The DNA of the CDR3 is TGTGCCAGCAGGAGGACAGGGGTTGAGCAGTTCTTC. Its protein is CASRRTGVEQFF.